The source of this T cell receptor beta chain is a study of cytomegalovirus exposure and HLA in healthy donors. Only one count was recorded for this clone. Its cognate antigen is unknown. Germline V gene sequence: CDR1 SGHTA, CDR2 FQGNSA. The J segment lost 2 bases and the V segment lost 1 base, leaving 8 bases of the junction unmatched. The CDR3 sequence is 16 residues long. PCR amplification relied on 60 Vbeta primers (plus 13 Jbeta primers). This table comes from immunoSEQ multiplex PCR, and its TCRdb copy is limited to in-frame clones, with some not included. Here the sample spans roughly 150,000 clones, 80% being singletons. General study results and limits: A later examination showed that TCR association rates differed by HLA locus, with DRB1 most and HLA-C fewest. Looking again later, the authors saw that most CMV-associated TCR beta chains seemed HLA-restricted. A likely sequencing artifact accounted for one observed cluster of highly shared sequence variants.

The source material was PBMCs. The receptor's source is a man aged 30-40 years in good health and CMV-seronegative. The V call is TRBV7-2, the J call TRBJ2-7, with 7 positions matching TRBD2. CDR3 bases: TGTGCCAGCAGCTTAGGGGCCCGGGAGGAGGCCTACGAGCAGTACTTC. Translated, it gives CASSLGAREEAYEQYF.